The 21 T cell receptor beta chains below were found in one sample sequenced in a study of a mutant IDH1 vaccine in newly diagnosed glioma. These receptors are not linked to any known antigen. TCRdb keeps only in-frame clones here, not all; method: immunoSEQ multiplex PCR. This table has about 24,000 clones, roughly 82% appearing once. Documented time point: week 47, end of study. In the vaccine, a single dose held 300 ug of the mutant IDH1 20-mer peptide, along with topical imiquimod. Sequenced material: PBMCs, taken from a glioma patient whose treatment included an IDH1 peptide vaccine. The receptors here all came from a middle-aged man with glioma. Some clones in this sample may be carry-over from other donors' samples.

The genes are TRBV19 and TRBJ1-1; possibly TRBD1 for D (6 bases). V gave up 4 bases and J gave up 11 bases, with 11 bases separating them. Germline loops: CDR1 LNHDA, CDR2 SQIVND (reference sequence). This CDR3 is 11 amino acids long. In DNA form, the CDR3 reads TGTGCCAGTAGTAACACAGGGTTCGCTTTCTTT. Translation gives CASSNTGFAFF.

Only a few counts were recorded for this clone. V is TRBV2 and J is TRBJ1-1; D is unresolved. Germline V gene data show CDR1 as SNHLY and CDR2 as FYNNEI. The V end was cut by 3 bases, the J end by 2 bases, with 7 bases between. The CDR3 length is 13 residues. The CDR3 sequence is CASSDQPNTEAFF. In DNA form, the CDR3 reads TGTGCCAGCAGTGATCAGCCAAACACTGAAGCTTTCTTT.

This clone was observed a few times. The rearrangement links TRBV2 to TRBJ1-1; TRBD1 might be the D (5 bases). Germline V gene data show CDR1 as SNHLY and CDR2 as FYNNEI. The V gene lost 11 bases and the J gene lost 6 bases, with 22 bases spanning the gap. This CDR3 is 14 amino acids long. The chain's CDR3 is CAFIQAGKSAEAFF. CDR3 coding DNA: TGTGCCTTCATACAGGCAGGGAAAAGCGCTGAAGCTTTCTTT.

This clone was counted a few times. The rearrangement uses TRBV27 and TRBJ1-2; possible D gene TRBD1, 6 bases. Trimming shortened V by 4 bases and J by 4 bases, and 19 bases separated the two germline ends. From germline, CDR1 is MNHEY and CDR2 SMNVEV (reference sequence). The CDR3 consists of 16 residues. The CDR3 region is CASSSLGAGATYGYTF. The CDR3 coding sequence is TGTGCCAGCAGTTCTTTGGGGGCAGGGGCGACCTATGGCTACACCTTC.

This clone occurred a few times. The J gene is TRBJ1-1, the V gene TRBV7-6, with 10 bases fitting TRBD1. CDR1 is SGHVS, CDR2 FNYEAQ, per germline. Unmatched junction bases numbered 19, after V lost 4 bases and J lost 5 bases. The CDR3 contains 19 residues. DNA of the CDR3: TGTGCCAGCAGCTACACGACGACAGGGGGCCTGTTGGGAGGGACTGAAGCTTTCTTT. Translating it yields CASSYTTTGGLLGGTEAFF.

Only a few counts were recorded for this clone. This chain connects TRBV6-1 to TRBJ1-6, with a possible D match to TRBD1 (6 bases). The CDR3 has 14 amino acids. From germline, CDR1 is MNHNS and CDR2 SASEGT. V lost 5 bases to trimming and J lost 8 bases, with 13 bases between them. DNA for the CDR3: TGTGCCAGCAGTACAACAGGGACCTATTCACCCCTCCACTTT. Its translation: CASSTTGTYSPLHF.

The CDR3 protein is CSAESGGEDYGYTF. The CDR3 DNA sequence: TGCAGCGCCGAGAGTGGAGGGGAAGACTATGGCTACACCTTC. The genes are TRBV29-1 and TRBJ1-2; maybe TRBD1 (5 bases). CDR3 length: 14 residues. V dropped 7 bases and J dropped 3 bases, with 18 bases sitting between them. Germline V CDR1 and CDR2: SQVTM, ANQGSEA.

This clone was detected once. The rearrangement uses TRBV23-1 and TRBJ1-5; the D gene is possibly TRBD1 (6 bases). TRBV23-1 is recorded as an ORF, its role being uncertain. This CDR3 has 16 residues. Trimming took 3 bases from V and 5 from J, leaving 17 bases between them. The CDR3 nucleotides read TGCGCCAGCAGTCAGCCCGGGAGGGGGGGCTATCAGCCCCAGCATTTT. Translated: CASSQPGRGGYQPQHF.

CDR3 coding DNA: TGTGCCAGCAGTCCCGGGTCAGGGGGAAACTATGGCTACACCTTC. Protein: CASSPGSGGNYGYTF. The chain has TRBV6-5 and TRBJ1-2, with 7 bases aligning to TRBD1. V lost 5 bases and J lost 2; bases outside the gene matches: 8. The CDR3 loop spans 15 amino acids. Germline assignment: CDR1 MNHEY and CDR2 SVGAGI.

The V gene is TRBV5-6, the J gene TRBJ2-7; D possibly corresponds to TRBD1 (6 bases). With 2 bases removed from V and 0 bases from J, the gap between germline ends came to 12 bases. Per the germline V gene, CDR1 is SGHDT and CDR2 is YYEEEE. The CDR3 spans 15 residues. CDR3 DNA: TGTGCCAGCAGCTTCAGGGGCATTGGCTCCTACGAGCAGTACTTC. As protein: CASSFRGIGSYEQYF.

This chain links TRBV11-2 with TRBJ1-1, with unresolved D. The germline V and J ends were trimmed by 0 bases and 1 base, with 3 bases remaining between them. The CDR3 has 13 amino acids. Germline V gene lookup returns CDR1 SGHAT and CDR2 FQNNGV. CDR3 protein: CASSLDTNTEAFF. The CDR3 DNA is TGTGCCAGCAGCTTAGACACGAACACTGAAGCTTTCTTT.

V usage is TRBV4-3 and J usage is TRBJ1-1; D is unresolved. With 0 bases removed from V and 6 bases from J, the gap between germline ends came to 11 bases. This CDR3 comprises 14 residues. Looked up from germline, CDR1 is LGHNA and CDR2 is YSLEER. In DNA, the CDR3 is TGCGCCAGCAGCCAAGATCTGGATGGCGCTGAAGCTTTCTTT. As protein: CASSQDLDGAEAFF.

The V gene is TRBV30, the J gene TRBJ1-4; TRBD1 is a possible D gene (6 bases). V was trimmed by 4 bases and J by 10 bases, leaving 19 bases between them. Germline V gene sequence: CDR1 GTSNPN, CDR2 SVGIG (reference sequence). The CDR3 consists of 14 residues. CDR3 DNA: TGTGCCTGGAAGCAGGACAGCCATCCCGGAAAACTGTTTTTT. Its protein product is CAWKQDSHPGKLFF.

The chain carries TRBV5-1 and TRBJ1-1; 7 bases map to TRBD1. The CDR3 contains 14 residues. The ends lost 4 bases at V and 9 bases at J; junction bases unmatched: 12. In germline, CDR1 is SGHRS, CDR2 YFSETQ. Written as DNA, the CDR3 is TGCGCCAGCAGCATCAGACAGGGCAGCATTCAAGCTTTCTTT. This codes for CASSIRQGSIQAFF.

CDR3 DNA sequence: TGCGCCAGCAGCCCGGACAGGGCCTATGGCTACACCTTC. Translating gives CASSPDRAYGYTF. J is TRBJ1-2 and V is TRBV5-1; 8 bases match TRBD1. Germline V gene data show CDR1 as SGHRS and CDR2 as YFSETQ. With 4 bases clipped from V and 4 bases from J, the junction kept 3 bases outside the gene matches. The CDR3 has 13 amino acids.

The V and J genes are TRBV29-1 and TRBJ1-1, with D uncertain. This CDR3 is 9 amino acids long. The germline CDR1 and CDR2 sequences are SQVTM and ANQGSEA. Trimming shortened V by 3 bases and J by 8 bases, and 4 bases separated the two germline ends. The CDR3 DNA reads as TGCAGCGTTGACGAAGAAGCTTTCTTT. Amino acid sequence: CSVDEEAFF.

This chain uses TRBV19 with TRBJ1-1, with a weak D call TRBD1 (5 bases). Germline CDR1 LNHDA, CDR2 SQIVND (reference sequence). Trimming took off 11 bases at V and 10 bases at J, with 23 bases between the two ends. CDR3 size: 13 residues. The CDR3 nucleotides are TGTGCCGTCCACCCGGGACTCGGGTTACGAGCTTTCTTT. Amino acids: CAVHPGLGLRAFF.

The chain employs TRBV5-4 and TRBJ1-2; tentatively, D is TRBD1 (5 bases). The V end lost 2 bases, the J end lost 10 bases, and 15 bases lay between the germline ends. CDR3 length: 13 residues. CDR1 SGHNT and CDR2 YYREEE come from the germline V gene (reference sequence). The CDR3 coding sequence is TGTGCCAGCAGCTTAAGACAGCTCCACTACTACACCTTC. This gives the protein CASSLRQLHYYTF.

This chain uses TRBV2 with TRBJ1-2; D not resolved. The CDR3 runs to 13 residues. Germline lookup yields CDR1 SNHLY and CDR2 FYNNEI. Trimming took 2 bases from V and 3 from J, leaving 7 bases between them. CDR3 sequence (DNA): TGTGCCAGCAGTGAAAGGTGGGACTATGGCTACACCTTC. Amino acid sequence: CASSERWDYGYTF.

The V gene is TRBV10-3, the J gene TRBJ1-4; unclear D gene. The CDR3 has 15 amino acids. With 0 bases removed from V and 5 bases from J, the gap between germline ends came to 10 bases. Germline CDR1 and CDR2: ENHRY and SYGVKD. The chain's CDR3 is CAISESTQSNEKLFF. The DNA for the CDR3 is TGTGCCATCAGTGAGTCGACACAGAGCAATGAAAAACTGTTTTTT.

The chain is built from TRBV11-3 and TRBJ2-7; tentative D call: TRBD2 (6 bases). Germline CDR1 SGHNT, CDR2 YENEEA. The V end lost 3 bases, the J end lost 2 bases, and 11 bases lay between the germline ends. The CDR3 is 14 amino acids. The CDR3 sequence: CASSLEGRPYEQYF. As DNA, the CDR3 is TGTGCCAGCAGCTTGGAAGGGAGGCCCTACGAGCAGTACTTC.